This T cell receptor (beta chain) was recorded in a study of T cell repertoires in cytomegalovirus infection. Study findings and constraints: The ex vivo response was dominated by HLA-C-restricted CMV-specific TCR beta clonotypes.

TCRdb re-analysed the reads in MiXCR, keeping a single row per CDR3 protein. This table holds about 450,000 distinct CDR3 sequences, approximately 30% found once. About this clonotype itself: As yet, its antigen is unknown.

Trimming pared 3 bases from V and 8 bases from J, leaving 19 bases between. The CDR3 is 15 residues long. Germline V gene lookup returns CDR1 SGHTA and CDR2 FQGNSA. V gene TRBV7-2 combines with J gene TRBJ1-2; D call uncertain. This TCR derives from a human donor in good health (CMV status not recorded). Some clones in this sample may be carry-over from other donors' samples. The specimen was PBMCs. The CDR3 DNA sequence: TGTGCCAGCAGCTTCCATGCAGATCCCTTCAGGGGCTACACCTTC. Its protein is CASSFHADPFRGYTF.